The 27 T cell receptor beta chains presented below share a single source sample, sequenced in a study of human T cells and chemical hapten exposure. One entry per CDR3 protein results from TCRdb running MiXCR on the RACE reads. The sample carries 50,000 or so distinct CDR3 sequences, approximately 4.8% recorded once. Stated time point: healthy volunteer bleed at 2 weeks. Total RNA was isolated from whole blood that had not been fractionated. Sequenced: whole blood. The receptor source for this set is a human donor in good health. Some clones in this sample may be carry-over from other donors' samples.

This clonotype has ten or more counts. The V call is TRBV27, the J call TRBJ2-6; 10 bases match TRBD1. Germline V gene lookup returns CDR1 MNHEY and CDR2 SMNVEV (reference sequence). V lost 8 bases, J lost 0 bases, and 4 bases stayed unmatched. There are 16 residues in the CDR3. Here the CDR3 reads CASGTGAGSGANVLTF. The CDR3 bases are TGTGCCAGCGGGACAGGGGCCGGCTCTGGGGCCAACGTCCTGACTTTC.

In this sample, this clonotype turned up many times. The V call is TRBV29-1, the J call TRBJ2-7; D is uncertain. CDR3 length: 12 residues. CDR1 and CDR2 (germline): SQVTM, ANQGSEA. V lost 4 bases, J lost 4 bases, and 11 bases lay in between. CDR3 region: CSVVTTKYEQYF. CDR3 coding DNA: TGCAGCGTTGTTACAACTAAGTACGAGCAGTACTTC.

In this sample, this clonotype turned up many times. The V gene is TRBV28, the J gene TRBJ1-2; D is uncertain. In germline, CDR1 is MDHEN, CDR2 SYDVKM. V was trimmed by 7 bases and J by 7 bases, leaving 13 bases between them. This CDR3 spans 12 amino acids. The CDR3 DNA is TGTGCCAGCACCCCGCAGAATGGTGGCTACACCTTC. It codes for CASTPQNGGYTF.

The table lists this clonotype with many counts. The rearrangement links TRBV12-3 or TRBV12-4 to TRBJ1-1, with 8 nucleotides matching TRBD1. V lost 1 base, J lost 7 bases, and 11 bases stayed unmatched. The CDR3 is made up of 16 amino acids. CDR3 DNA sequence: TGTGCCAGCAGTTTAGGGGGGACAGGAGGCCAACGTGAAGCTTTCTTT. Amino acid sequence: CASSLGGTGGQREAFF.

The table lists this clonotype with many counts. V usage is TRBV7-2 and J usage is TRBJ1-4; D gene unclear. Germline CDR1 and CDR2: SGHTA and FQGNSA. The CDR3 contains 15 residues. With 5 bases removed from V and 4 bases from J, the gap between germline ends came to 14 bases. The CDR3 loop reads CASSIQASHNEKLFF. CDR3 coding DNA: TGTGCCAGCAGCATCCAGGCTTCTCATAATGAAAAACTGTTTTTT.

The sample holds many counts of this clonotype. The gene calls are TRBV20-1 and TRBJ2-1; D is undetermined. V lost 5 bases and J 8 bases, leaving 19 bases between the germline ends. Germline CDR1 and CDR2: DFQATT and SNEGSKA (reference sequence). CDR3 length: 14 amino acids. CDR3 in amino acids: CSASDADFVDEQFF. In DNA form, the CDR3 reads TGCAGTGCTTCCGACGCAGACTTCGTCGATGAGCAGTTCTTC.

This clonotype was detected many times. The chain joins TRBV2 to TRBJ1-5, with D uncertain. V was cut by 3 bases and J by 9 bases, with 12 bases left in between. CDR1 and CDR2 (germline): SNHLY, FYNNEI. This CDR3 has 13 residues. The DNA for the CDR3 is TGTGCCAGCAGTGAGAGGGAATCCCGGCCCCAGCATTTT. Translated: CASSERESRPQHF.

CDR3 residues: CASSIGRNTEAFF. In DNA, the CDR3 is TGTGCCAGTAGTATAGGGAGGAACACTGAAGCTTTCTTT. The rearrangement links TRBV19 to TRBJ1-1; D is ambiguous. The CDR3 is 13 amino acids. The V end lost 1 base, the J end lost 1 base, and 4 bases lay between the germline ends. The germline gives CDR1 LNHDA, CDR2 SQIVND (reference sequence).

The chain employs TRBV20-1 and TRBJ1-5; 7 bases fit TRBD1. CDR3 size: 14 residues. Germline assignment: CDR1 DFQATT and CDR2 SNEGSKA (reference sequence). V was pared by 5 bases and J by 2 bases, with 6 bases of the junction left unmatched. The DNA of the CDR3 is TGCAGTGCTGATCGAACAGGGGGCAATCAGCCCCAGCATTTT. This codes for CSADRTGGNQPQHF.

The chain is built from TRBV29-1 and TRBJ2-3; 8 bases are shared with TRBD2. Trimming at V came to 5 bases and at J to 2 bases, leaving 3 bases not matched to a gene. Germline CDR1 and CDR2: SQVTM and ANQGSEA. This CDR3 spans 13 amino acids. The CDR3 nucleotides read TGCAGCGTTAGCGGGAGTTCCACAGATACGCAGTATTTT. This translates into CSVSGSSTDTQYF.

This clonotype was found a few times. V and J are TRBV19 and TRBJ2-5; 14 bases map to TRBD2. V was pared by 1 base and J by 4 bases, with 8 bases of the junction left unmatched. The CDR3 loop spans 18 amino acids. Germline values: CDR1 LNHDA, CDR2 SQIVND (reference sequence). The CDR3 is CASSIVVGTSGSRETQYF. The CDR3 coding sequence is TGTGCCAGTAGTATAGTGGTAGGGACTAGCGGGAGTCGAGAGACCCAGTACTTC.

The rearrangement links TRBV5-6 to TRBJ2-3; 10 bases are a match to TRBD1. This CDR3 contains 19 residues. CDR1 is SGHDT and CDR2 is YYEEEE in the germline V gene. Trimming cost V 3 bases and J 1 base; bases outside gene matches: 14. CDR3 DNA: TGTGCCAGCAGCTCACTCCGGGACAGGGGAGGCTCTGGCACAGATACGCAGTATTTT. Amino acid sequence: CASSSLRDRGGSGTDTQYF.

This clonotype occurred many times. This chain joins TRBV5-5 and TRBJ2-6, with TRBD2 as a possible D gene (5 bases). CDR3 length: 16 amino acids. Trimming removed 1 base at V and 3 bases at J, with 11 bases between. Germline V lookup: CDR1 SGHKS, CDR2 YYEKEE (reference sequence). The CDR3 nucleotides read TGTGCCAGCAGCTTGCGCCCCGGGGATGGGGCCAACGTCCTGACTTTC. This translates into CASSLRPGDGANVLTF.

Many counts were recorded for this clonotype. The chain is built from TRBV9 and TRBJ1-2, with D hard to call. This CDR3 has 14 amino acids. CDR1 is SGDLS, CDR2 YYNGEE, per germline. V lost 3 bases to trimming and J lost 4 bases, with 13 bases between them. The CDR3 region is CASSEGGSRYGYTF. The CDR3, as DNA: TGTGCCAGCAGCGAGGGCGGATCTCGCTATGGCTACACCTTC.

The chain recombines TRBV20-1 with TRBJ2-3, with D perhaps matching TRBD2 (6 bases). The germline V gene encodes CDR1 DFQATT and CDR2 SNEGSKA (reference sequence). The CDR3 loop spans 15 amino acids. The V end lost 3 bases, the J end lost 1 base, and 14 bases lay between the germline ends. The CDR3 DNA follows: TGCAGTGCTAGTACACGGGAGTACCGCACAGATACGCAGTATTTT. Amino acid sequence: CSASTREYRTDTQYF.

This clonotype was observed at least ten times. The V and J genes are TRBV10-2 and TRBJ1-1, with D possibly TRBD1 on 6 matching bases. V lost 3 bases to trimming and J lost 3 bases, with 11 bases between them. Per germline, CDR1 WSHSY and CDR2 SAAADI. There are 14 residues in the CDR3. The DNA for the CDR3 is TGCGCCAGCAGTGAAGCAGGGGCGTACACTGAAGCTTTCTTT. It translates to CASSEAGAYTEAFF.

This clonotype was picked up many times. The chain links TRBV28 to TRBJ2-5; the match to TRBD1 covers 10 bases. The CDR3 runs 15 residues. The junction had 8 bases not matched to a gene; V was cut back by 5 bases and J by 5 bases. The germline CDR1 and CDR2 sequences are MDHEN and SYDVKM. The CDR3 coding sequence is TGTGCCAGCAGTACTCCGGGACAGGGGATTGAGACCCAGTACTTC. Its protein is CASSTPGQGIETQYF. Combining the CDR3 with reference TRBV28 and TRBJ2-5 gives the whole variable domain DVKVTQSSRYLVKRTGEKVFLECVQDMDHENMFWYRQDPGLGLRLIYFSYDVKMKEKGDIPEGYSVSREKKERFSLILESASTNQTSMYLCASSTPGQGIETQYFGPGTRLLVL.

This chain joins TRBV12-3 or TRBV12-4 and TRBJ1-5; 7 bases align to TRBD1. V lost 6 bases and J lost 4; bases outside the gene matches: 12. This CDR3 spans 16 amino acids. CDR3 bases: TGTGCCAGCAGGCCCTCTCAGGGGGAGCTAAATCAGCCCCAGCATTTT. Translating gives CASRPSQGELNQPQHF.

This clonotype was counted ten times or more. The chain employs TRBV12-3 or TRBV12-4 and TRBJ2-7; D uncertain. V gave up 3 bases and J gave up 5 bases, with 5 bases separating them. CDR3 length: 11 amino acids. This CDR3 reads CASSLTHEQYF. The CDR3 DNA follows: TGTGCCAGCAGTTTGACCCACGAGCAGTACTTC.

Many counts were recorded for this clonotype. The chain links TRBV6-5 to TRBJ1-2; D gene uncertain. Germline V gene lookup returns CDR1 MNHEY and CDR2 SVGAGI. Trimming shortened V by 0 bases and J by 2 bases, and 7 bases separated the two germline ends. This CDR3 is built from 14 residues. This CDR3 is CASSYSSRNYGYTF. DNA of the CDR3: TGTGCCAGCAGTTACTCGTCGAGGAACTATGGCTACACCTTC.

This clonotype has only a few counts. This rearrangement joins TRBV11-3 to TRBJ2-5; D uncertain. The germline gives CDR1 SGHNT, CDR2 YENEEA. This CDR3 has 14 residues. V lost 3 bases to trimming and J lost 5 bases, with 13 bases between them. In nucleotides, the CDR3 is TGTGCCAGCAGCTTGTTCCTCCTGATCGAGACCCAGTACTTC. It yields the protein CASSLFLLIETQYF.

This clonotype was observed a handful of times. CDR3 bases: TGTGCCAGCAGCCGGGGGAGCCCCGGACAGTCTAGCGGGAGGACCTACAATGAGCAGTTCTTC. Its protein product is CASSRGSPGQSSGRTYNEQFF. This chain uses TRBV6-1 with TRBJ2-1, with 11 bases lining up with TRBD2. J was trimmed by 2 bases and V by 6 bases; bases with no gene match: 21. Germline-derived CDR1 and CDR2 are MNHNS and SASEGT. The CDR3 is 21 residues long.

The sample holds a few counts of this clonotype. V and J are TRBV3-1 and TRBJ2-2; D unclear. The V gene lost 1 base and the J gene lost 0 bases, with 6 bases spanning the gap. The germline V gene has CDR1 LGHDT and CDR2 YNNKEL (reference sequence). The CDR3 length is 15 residues. The DNA of the CDR3 is TGTGCCAGCAGCCAAGTCTCCTCGAACACCGGGGAGCTGTTTTTT. Encoded protein: CASSQVSSNTGELFF.

This clonotype was detected many times. V is TRBV9 and J is TRBJ2-7, with D perhaps TRBD2 (6 bases). The CDR3 is 14 amino acids. Trimming stripped 0 bases from V and 5 bases from J, with 12 bases between. Germline V gene sequence: CDR1 SGDLS, CDR2 YYNGEE. CDR3 coding DNA: TGTGCCAGCAGCGTAGAGACTAGACGCGACGAGCAGTACTTC. It is translated as CASSVETRRDEQYF.

V usage is TRBV19 and J usage is TRBJ2-2; D is undetermined. CDR1 is LNHDA and CDR2 is SQIVND in the germline V gene (reference sequence). The CDR3 is 16 amino acids. V lost 10 bases to trimming and J lost 0 bases, with 18 bases between them. The CDR3 loop is CATYGGGLANTGELFF. The CDR3 DNA follows: TGTGCCACCTACGGCGGCGGCCTGGCGAACACCGGGGAGCTGTTTTTT.

Ten or more counts support this clonotype. The chain couples TRBV2 to TRBJ1-6, with TRBD1 matching over 8 bases. The junction had 9 bases not matched to a gene; V was cut back by 1 base and J by 7 bases. The CDR3 has 17 amino acids. Germline V lookup: CDR1 SNHLY, CDR2 FYNNEI. The CDR3 nucleotides read TGTGCCAGCAGTGAAGGGGGGCAGGGGGCAAGGAATTCACCCCTCCACTTT. It is translated as CASSEGGQGARNSPLHF.

This chain joins TRBV19 and TRBJ2-1, with a tentative D call TRBD1 (6 bases). Germline V CDR1 and CDR2: LNHDA, SQIVND (reference sequence). Between the trimmed V and J ends, which lost 4 bases and 8 bases, there was a span of 15 bases. The CDR3 covers 14 residues. CDR3 sequence: CASSTATRGHEQFF. The CDR3 DNA reads as TGTGCCAGTAGTACAGCAACCAGGGGACATGAGCAGTTCTTC.